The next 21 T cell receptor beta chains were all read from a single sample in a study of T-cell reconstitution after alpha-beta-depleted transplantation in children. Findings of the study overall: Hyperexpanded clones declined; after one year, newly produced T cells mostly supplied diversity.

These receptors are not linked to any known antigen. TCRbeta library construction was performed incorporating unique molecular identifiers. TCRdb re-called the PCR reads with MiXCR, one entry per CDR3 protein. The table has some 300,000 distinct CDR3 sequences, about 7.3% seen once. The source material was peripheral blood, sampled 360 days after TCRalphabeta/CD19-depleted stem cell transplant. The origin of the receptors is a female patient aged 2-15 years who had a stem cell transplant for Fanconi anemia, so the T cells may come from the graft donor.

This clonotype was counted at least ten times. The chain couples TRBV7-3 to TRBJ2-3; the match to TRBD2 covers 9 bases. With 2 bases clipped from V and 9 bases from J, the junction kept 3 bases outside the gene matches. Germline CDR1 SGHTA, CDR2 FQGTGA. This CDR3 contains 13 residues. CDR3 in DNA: TGTGCCAGCAGCTTATCTAGCGGGACCACGCAGTATTTT. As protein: CASSLSSGTTQYF. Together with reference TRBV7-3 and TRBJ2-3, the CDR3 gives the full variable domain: GAGVSQTPSNKVTEKGKYVELRCDPISGHTALYWYRQSLGQGPEFLIYFQGTGAADDSGLPNDRFFAVRPEGSVSTLKIQRTERGDSAVYLCASSLSSGTTQYFGPGTRLTVL.

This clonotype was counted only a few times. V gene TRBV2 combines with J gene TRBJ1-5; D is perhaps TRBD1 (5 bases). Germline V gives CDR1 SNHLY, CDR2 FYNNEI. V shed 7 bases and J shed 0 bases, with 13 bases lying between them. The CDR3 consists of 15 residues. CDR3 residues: CASKPRAYSNQPQHF. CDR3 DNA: TGTGCCAGCAAACCCAGGGCCTATAGCAATCAGCCCCAGCATTTT.

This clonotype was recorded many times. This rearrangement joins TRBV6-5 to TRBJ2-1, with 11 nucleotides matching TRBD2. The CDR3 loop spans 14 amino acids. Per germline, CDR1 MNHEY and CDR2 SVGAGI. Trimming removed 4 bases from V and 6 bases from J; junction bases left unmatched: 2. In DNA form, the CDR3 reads TGTGCCAGCAGTTTTACTAGCGGGGGCAATGAGCAGTTCTTC. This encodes CASSFTSGGNEQFF.

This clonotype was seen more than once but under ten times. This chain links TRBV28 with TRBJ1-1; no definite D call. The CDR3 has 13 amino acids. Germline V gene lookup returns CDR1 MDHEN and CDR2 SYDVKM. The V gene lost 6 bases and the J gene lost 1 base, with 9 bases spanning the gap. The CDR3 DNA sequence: TGTGCCAGCAGACTCCCCCCGAACACTGAAGCTTTCTTT. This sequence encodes CASRLPPNTEAFF.

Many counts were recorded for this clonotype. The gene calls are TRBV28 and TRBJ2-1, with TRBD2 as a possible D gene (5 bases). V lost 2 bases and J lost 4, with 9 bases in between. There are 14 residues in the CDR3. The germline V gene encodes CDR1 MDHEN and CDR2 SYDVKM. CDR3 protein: CASSLILAYNEQFF. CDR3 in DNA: TGTGCCAGCAGTTTAATCCTAGCATACAATGAGCAGTTCTTC.

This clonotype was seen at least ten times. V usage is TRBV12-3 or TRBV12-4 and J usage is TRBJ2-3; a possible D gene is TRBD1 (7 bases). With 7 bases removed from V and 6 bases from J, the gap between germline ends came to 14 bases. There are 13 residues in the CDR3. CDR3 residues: CASTLTGTDTQYF. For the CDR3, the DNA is TGTGCCAGCACCTTGACAGGGACTGATACGCAGTATTTT.

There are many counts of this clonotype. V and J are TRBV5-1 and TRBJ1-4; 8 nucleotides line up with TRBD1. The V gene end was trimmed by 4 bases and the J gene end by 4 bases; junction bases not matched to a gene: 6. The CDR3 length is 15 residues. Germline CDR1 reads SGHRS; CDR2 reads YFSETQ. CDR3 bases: TGCGCCAGCAGCGTACGACAGGGGATTAATGAAAAACTGTTTTTT. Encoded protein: CASSVRQGINEKLFF.

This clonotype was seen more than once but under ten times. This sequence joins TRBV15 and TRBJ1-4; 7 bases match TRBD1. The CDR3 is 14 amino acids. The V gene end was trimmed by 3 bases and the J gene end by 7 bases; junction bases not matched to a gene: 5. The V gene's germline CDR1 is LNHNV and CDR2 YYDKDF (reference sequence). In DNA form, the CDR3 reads TGTGCCACCAGCAGGTCAGGGGGAGGTGAAAAACTGTTTTTT. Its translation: CATSRSGGGEKLFF.

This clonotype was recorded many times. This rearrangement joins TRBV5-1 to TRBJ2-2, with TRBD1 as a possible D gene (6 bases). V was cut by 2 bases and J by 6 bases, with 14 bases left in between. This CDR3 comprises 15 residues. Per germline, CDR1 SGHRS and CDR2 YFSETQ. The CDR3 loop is CASSFSGASPGELFF. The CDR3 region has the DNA TGCGCCAGCAGCTTTTCAGGGGCCTCCCCCGGGGAGCTGTTTTTT.

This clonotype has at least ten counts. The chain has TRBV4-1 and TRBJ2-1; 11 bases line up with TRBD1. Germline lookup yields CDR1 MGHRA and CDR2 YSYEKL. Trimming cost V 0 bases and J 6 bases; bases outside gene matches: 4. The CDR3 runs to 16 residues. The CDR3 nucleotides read TGCGCCAGCAGCCAAGATATGGGGACAGGGGGCAATGAGCAGTTCTTC. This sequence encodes CASSQDMGTGGNEQFF.

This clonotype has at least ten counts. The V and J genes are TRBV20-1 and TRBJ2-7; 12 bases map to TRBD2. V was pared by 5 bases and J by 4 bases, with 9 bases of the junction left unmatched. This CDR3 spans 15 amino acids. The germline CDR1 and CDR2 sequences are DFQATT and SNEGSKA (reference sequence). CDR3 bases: TGCAGTGCTCTAAGACTAGCGGGAGTGAGTTACGAGCAGTACTTC. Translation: CSALRLAGVSYEQYF.

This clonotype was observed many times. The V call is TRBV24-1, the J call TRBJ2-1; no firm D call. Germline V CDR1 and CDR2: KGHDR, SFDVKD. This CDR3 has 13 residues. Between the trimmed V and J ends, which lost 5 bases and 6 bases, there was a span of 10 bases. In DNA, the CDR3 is TGTGCCACCAGTGGTCCCAGAAGCAATGAGCAGTTCTTC. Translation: CATSGPRSNEQFF.

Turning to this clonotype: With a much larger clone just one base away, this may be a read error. The CDR3 DNA sequence: TGTGCCAGCTGCCCCGGAGAGCTAGCGGGGGCCTACAATGAGCAGTTCTTC. This codes for CASCPGELAGAYNEQFF. The chain carries TRBV3-1 and TRBJ2-1; 10 bases map to TRBD2. The CDR3 runs 17 residues. CDR1 is LGHDT and CDR2 is YNNKEL in the germline V gene (reference sequence). Losses at the gene ends were 8 bases for V and 2 bases for J; bases not matched to a gene: 12.

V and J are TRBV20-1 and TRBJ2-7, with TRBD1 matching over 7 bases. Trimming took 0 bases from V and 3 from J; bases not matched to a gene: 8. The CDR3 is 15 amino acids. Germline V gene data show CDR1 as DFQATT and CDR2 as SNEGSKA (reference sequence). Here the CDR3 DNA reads TGCAGTGCTAGAGATGGTGCAGGGGGTGGCTACGAGCAGTACTTC. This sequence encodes CSARDGAGGGYEQYF.

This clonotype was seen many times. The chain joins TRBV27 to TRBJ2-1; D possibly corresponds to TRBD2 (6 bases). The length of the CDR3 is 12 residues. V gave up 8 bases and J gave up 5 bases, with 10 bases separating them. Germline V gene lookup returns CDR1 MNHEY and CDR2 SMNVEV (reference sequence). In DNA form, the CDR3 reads TGTGCCAGCTGGGACTCACACAATGAGCAGTTCTTC. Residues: CASWDSHNEQFF.

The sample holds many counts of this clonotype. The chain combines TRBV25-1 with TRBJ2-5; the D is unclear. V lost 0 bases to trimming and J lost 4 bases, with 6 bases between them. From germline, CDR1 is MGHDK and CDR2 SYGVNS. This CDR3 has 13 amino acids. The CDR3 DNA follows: TGTGCCAGCAGTGAATATGTGGGAGAGACCCAGTACTTC. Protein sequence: CASSEYVGETQYF.

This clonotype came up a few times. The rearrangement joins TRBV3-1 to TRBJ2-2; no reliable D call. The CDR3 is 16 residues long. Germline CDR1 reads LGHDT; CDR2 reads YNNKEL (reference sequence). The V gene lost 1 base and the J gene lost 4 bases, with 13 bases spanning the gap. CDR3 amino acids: CASSQVPGWSTGELFF. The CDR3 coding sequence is TGTGCCAGCAGCCAAGTTCCAGGTTGGAGCACCGGGGAGCTGTTTTTT.

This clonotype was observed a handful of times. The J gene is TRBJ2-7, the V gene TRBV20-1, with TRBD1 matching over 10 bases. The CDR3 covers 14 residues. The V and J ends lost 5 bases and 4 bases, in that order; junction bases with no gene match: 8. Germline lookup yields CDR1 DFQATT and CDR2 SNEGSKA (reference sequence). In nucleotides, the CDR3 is TGCAGTGCTCAAATCAGACAGGGGGCTTACGAGCAGTACTTC. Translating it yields CSAQIRQGAYEQYF.

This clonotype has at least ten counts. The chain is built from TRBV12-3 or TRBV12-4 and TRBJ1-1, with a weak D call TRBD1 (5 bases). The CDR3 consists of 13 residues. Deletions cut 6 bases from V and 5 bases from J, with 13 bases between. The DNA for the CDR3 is TGTGCCAGCAGACCCTCCTGGGGGACTGAAGCTTTCTTT. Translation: CASRPSWGTEAFF.

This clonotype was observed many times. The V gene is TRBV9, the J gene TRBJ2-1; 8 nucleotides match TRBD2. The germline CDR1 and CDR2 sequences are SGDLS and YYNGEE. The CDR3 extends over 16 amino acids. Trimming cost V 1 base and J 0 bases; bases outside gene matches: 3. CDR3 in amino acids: CASSVLAGHSYNEQFF. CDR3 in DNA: TGTGCCAGCAGCGTACTAGCGGGCCACTCCTACAATGAGCAGTTCTTC.

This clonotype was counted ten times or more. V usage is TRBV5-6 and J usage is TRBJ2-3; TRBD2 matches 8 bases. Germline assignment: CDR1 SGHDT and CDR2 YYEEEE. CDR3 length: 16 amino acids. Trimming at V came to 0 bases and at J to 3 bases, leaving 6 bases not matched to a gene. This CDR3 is CASSLVSGAATDTQYF. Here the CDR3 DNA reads TGTGCCAGCAGCTTGGTTAGCGGGGCGGCGACAGATACGCAGTATTTT.